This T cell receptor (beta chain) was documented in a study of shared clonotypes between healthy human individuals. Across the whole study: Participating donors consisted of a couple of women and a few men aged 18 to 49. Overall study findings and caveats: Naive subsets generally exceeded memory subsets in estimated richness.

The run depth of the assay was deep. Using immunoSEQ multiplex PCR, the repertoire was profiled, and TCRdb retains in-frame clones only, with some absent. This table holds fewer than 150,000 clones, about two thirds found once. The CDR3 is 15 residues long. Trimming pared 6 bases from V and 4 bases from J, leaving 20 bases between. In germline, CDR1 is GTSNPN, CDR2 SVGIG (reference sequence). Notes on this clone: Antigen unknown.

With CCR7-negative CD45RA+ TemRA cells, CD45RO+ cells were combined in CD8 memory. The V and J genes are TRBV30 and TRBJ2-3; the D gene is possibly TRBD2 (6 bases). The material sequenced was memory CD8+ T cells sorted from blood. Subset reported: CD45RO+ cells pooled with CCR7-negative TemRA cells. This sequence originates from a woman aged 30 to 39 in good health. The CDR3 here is CACRPLAGRADTQYF. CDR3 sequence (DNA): TGTGCCTGCCGCCCTCTCGCGGGGCGGGCAGATACGCAGTATTTT.